The subject of this entry is one T cell receptor beta chain. No antigen is known for it. No much larger clone is present one base from it, and per-base qualities are unavailable. The cohort was made up of around 720 healthy bone marrow donors. At the time of sampling, all cohort members were nominally healthy, though unrecorded immune exposures were likely present. The donor was CMV seronegative and was included in the group of under 450 seronegative cohort members. A peripheral blood sample was collected from each donor, and TCR beta sequencing was performed on peripheral blood mononuclear cells. Genomic DNA extraction from the blood cell samples was performed with the Qiagen DNeasy Blood Extraction Kit. The protocol used for the library was the immunoSEQ multiplex PCR assay. A mixture of 60 forward primers for TCR Vbeta segments and 13 reverse primers for TCR Jbeta segments was used in the multiplex PCR. A multiplex PCR assay on genomic DNA amplified the CDR3 region of rearranged TCR beta genes. The Illumina HiSeq System was used to sequence the amplified TCR beta libraries as 87-base-pair reads. The authors' pipeline ran thus. Across the 640 or so repertoires, a later analysis counted tens of millions of unique TCR beta chains, around 11 million of which were shared by at least two donors. To remove PCR and sequencing errors, raw reads were error-corrected and collapsed into unique sequences using a nearest-neighbor algorithm that merged closely related sequences. To assign V, D and J gene segments, CDR3 sequences were aligned to IMGT reference sequences. For a sequence to be retained, a match of at least six nucleotides was required to both a V gene segment and a J gene segment. Rearrangements were classified as productive when the CDR3 lacked stop codons and remained in frame with V and J, and all other rearrangements were classified as non-productive. CDR3 was defined by IMGT convention, running from the second conserved V-encoded cysteine to the conserved J-encoded phenylalanine. Sequences without an unambiguous match to a single V gene segment were excluded from the earlier analysis of about 600 of the donors. An earlier analysis of several hundred of the donors called V segments functional above 56.7% productive rearrangements and segregating when the between-donor standard deviation exceeded 5%. A statistical classification framework was built to diagnose cytomegalovirus status from the catalog of TCR beta chain sequences. In a later analysis, TCR nucleotide sequences were compared against IMGT/GENE-DB human TR gene sequences so that V and J genes could be assigned. The TCRdist pipeline was used in a later analysis to assign CDR3 sequences and most-parsimonious VDJ recombination scenarios. A later analysis defined each TCR beta chain by its CDR3 amino acid sequence plus V-gene family, and excluded reads lacking a unique V-gene family. A later analysis removed 500 to 600 highly shared, low-generation-probability nucleotide sequences to deal with suspected cross-contamination and a sequencing artifact. In a later analysis, a clonal expansion index was calculated for each public chain from normalized within-repertoire ranks of inferred template counts. In a later analysis, generation probabilities were computed using a VDJ recombination model fitted to out-of-frame rearrangements, and the results were checked against IGoR. In a later analysis, TCR-TCR, TCR-HLA and TCR-CMV co-occurrence was scored with hypergeometric tests, and a repertoire-size bias correction was applied to TCR pairs. To estimate false discovery rates, a later analysis permuted the HLA or CMV assignments 20 times. In a later analysis, co-occurring TCRs were grouped with DBSCAN, and TCRdist sequence similarity was added when clustering was performed within HLA-allele-positive subsets. For co-occurrence clustering, repertoires with fewer than 30,000 or more than 120,000 public chains were excluded, along with about five repertoires with anomalous nucleotide sharing. This is the immuneACCESS table as TCRdb keeps it, with only in-frame sequences that have V and J called. A part of the clones is gone; compared with another copy, unresolved V genes explain less than half, and the rest is unexplained. V and J calls and clone size follow that table, whereas D and trimming were derived from the DNA. This sample comprises about 180,000 clones, just over 75% of them detected only once. More than 1.4% of the sample is in the top ten clones.

Trimming takes 6 bases from V and 0 bases from J, and the germline ends sit 13 bases apart. CDR1 and CDR2 were assigned from the germline V gene as SNHLY and FYNNEI. From the cysteine up to the phenylalanine, the CDR3 has a length of 15 residues. Just CDR3 DNA is preserved here, 45 bases in frame from base 1. This specimen belongs to a study of cytomegalovirus exposure and HLA in healthy donors (dated by TCRdb to about 2017). About the investigation overall: According to an earlier analysis of 587 of the donors, some 170 million T cells yielded 90 million to 130 million unique TCR beta sequences and more than 250 Gb of sequence data. The number of donors typed differed by locus, with 629-630 for A, B, C, DRB1 and DQB1, 522 for DQA1, some 570 for DPA1, and around 430 for DPB1. All discovery cohort repertoires had been generated using a single sequencing platform. Using immunosequencing, the study profiled T cell repertoires from about 610 subjects and related those repertoires to cytomegalovirus serostatus. The aim of the study was to test whether cataloging public T cell receptors could identify signatures of past pathogen exposure. To predict cytomegalovirus infection status, the study brought together high-throughput TCR immunosequencing, statistical association of individual TCRs with disease status, and machine learning. In a later genetic analysis, genome-wide SNP genotypes for about three fifths of the roughly 670 donors were used, and that subset was treated as a discovery cohort. Around 320 gigabases of sequencing data and 70 million to 100 million unique TCR sequences were included in an early release covering roughly 600 HLA-typed donors. Because of strong linkage in the cohort, 4 to 6 DR-DQ haplotypes were treated as single units for association and clustering. In the later analysis, no new phenotypic data were used to find candidate immune exposures; instead, reliance was placed on TCR beta sequences and their occurrence across donors. Donor age, sex, ethnicity and CMV serostatus were compiled alongside the repertoire data. Among approximately 370 genotyped donors of the cohort, an average of approximately 220,000 unique TCR beta nucleotide sequences was sequenced per donor, of which 15% to 20% were non-productive. The genetic ancestry cluster associated with self-reported Caucasian donors included 65% to 90% of the approximately 410 genotyped donors. Class I and class II HLA loci were covered by the typing at four-digit resolution. To decide whether each TCR beta V gene segment behaved as functional or pseudogenic, an earlier analysis of fewer than 750 of the donors relied on high-throughput TCR beta sequencing. In a later analysis, previously published TCR beta repertoires from 670 or so donors were re-analyzed and high-resolution HLA genotyping was added so that TCR occurrence patterns could be studied. Along with the roughly 610-subject first cohort, a separate validation cohort of more than 90 different subjects was used. Study-wide findings and limitations: In a later genetic analysis, a missense DCLRE1C variant was associated with V-gene and J-gene trimming of TCR beta chains, and the association was replicated in an independent cohort. Only TCR beta chains were sequenced in this cohort, and the absence of alpha or paired-chain data limited detectable features. Most CMV-associated TCR beta chains appeared to be HLA-restricted in a later analysis, and the HLA associations seemed to be driven largely by CMV exposure. A later analysis found that HLA-associated TCR beta chains were more clonally expanded and had lower generation probabilities than equally common non-associated chains. Correlated functional status among segregating V segments might reflect linkage disequilibrium, but an unknown experimental factor could not be ruled out. Most TCR sequences were observed very rarely across donors, whereas some public TCRs were present in many individuals. The study listed 150 to 200 TCR beta chains as associated with cytomegalovirus. When HLA alleles, especially DR and DQ, strongly co-occurred, attributing TCR associations to individual alleles was difficult. An earlier analysis of roughly 570 of the donors showed that most TCR beta V segments appeared in productive rearrangements either about 87% or about 30% of the time, which broadly matched IMGT annotations. Because some donors lacked HLA typing at each locus, the association tests relied only on the typed subset. The classifier was reported to diagnose cytomegalovirus status with high specificity and sensitivity in both the original and validation cohorts. According to a later analysis, parvovirus B19, influenza, CMV and Epstein-Barr virus appeared linked to several top co-occurrence clusters. According to a later analysis, TCR association rates differed among HLA loci, with DRB1 alleles showing the most associated TCRs and HLA-C alleles showing the fewest. A later genetic analysis reported fewer N-insertions in productive TCRs among donors in an Asian-associated ancestry cluster than the approximately 670-donor mean. Some IMGT-functional V segments, including TRBV6-2 and TRBV6-3, could not be told apart with the 87-base-pair reads, so those segments were excluded. Fewer than 20 rarely observed V segments, including chromosome 9 orphons, were excluded from the earlier analysis of some 590 of the donors because counts were too low. It was suggested by the authors that the approach could potentially be generalized to other disease states and immunological phenotypes. In a later analysis, some 18,000 TCR beta sequences were associated with specific HLA alleles at a false discovery rate of 0.05. For the cohort, immune exposure information was limited to CMV serostatus. The presence/absence analyses assumed that sequencing depth was roughly uniform across donors, and that assumption may not be true. A few of the identified cytomegalovirus-associated TCR beta chains were confirmed in vitro to be specific for cytomegalovirus antigens. A group of highly shared sequence variants was considered likely to be a technical artifact of the sequencing pipeline. A further reported finding was that TCR beta sequences accurately predicted the HLA-A and HLA-B alleles for most subjects in the first cohort.

This clonotype was sampled from a man aged 18-30 years in good health and CMV-seronegative. The rearrangement joined TRBV2 to TRBJ2-3; TRBD1 might be the D gene, on 5 matching bases. Sequencing used PBMCs. The nucleotide sequence reads as follows: TGTGCCAGCAGGGTGACAGCTACTAGCACAGATACGCAGTATTTT. Its protein is CASRVTATSTDTQYF.